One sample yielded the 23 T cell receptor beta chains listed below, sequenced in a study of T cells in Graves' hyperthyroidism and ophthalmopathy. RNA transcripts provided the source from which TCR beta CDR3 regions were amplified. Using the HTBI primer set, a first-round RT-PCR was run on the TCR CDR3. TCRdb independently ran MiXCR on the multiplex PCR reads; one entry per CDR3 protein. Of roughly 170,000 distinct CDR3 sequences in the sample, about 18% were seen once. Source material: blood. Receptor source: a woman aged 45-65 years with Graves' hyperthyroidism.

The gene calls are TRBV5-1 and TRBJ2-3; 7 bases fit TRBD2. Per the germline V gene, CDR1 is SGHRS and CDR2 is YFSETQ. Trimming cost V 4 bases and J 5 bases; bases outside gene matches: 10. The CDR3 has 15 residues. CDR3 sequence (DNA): TGCGCCAGCAGCATAACGGGGGGTCCGGGAGATACGCAGTATTTT. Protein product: CASSITGGPGDTQYF. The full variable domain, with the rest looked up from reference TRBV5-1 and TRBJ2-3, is KAGVTQTPRYLIKTRGQQVTLSCSPISGHRSVSWYQQTPGQGLQFLFEYFSETQRNKGNFPGRFSGRQFSNSRSEMNVSTLELGDSALYLCASSITGGPGDTQYFGPGTRLTVL.

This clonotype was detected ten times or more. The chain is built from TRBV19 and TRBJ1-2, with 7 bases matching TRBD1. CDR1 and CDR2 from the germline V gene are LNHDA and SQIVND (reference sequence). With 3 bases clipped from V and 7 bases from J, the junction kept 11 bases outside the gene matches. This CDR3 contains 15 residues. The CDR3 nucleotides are TGTGCCAGTAGTATGCTGGCAGGGGGTATTACTGGCTACACCTTC. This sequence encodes CASSMLAGGITGYTF. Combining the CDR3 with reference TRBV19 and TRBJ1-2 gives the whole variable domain DGGITQSPKYLFRKEGQNVTLSCEQNLNHDAMYWYRQDPGQGLRLIYYSQIVNDFQKGDIAEGYSVSREKKESFPLTVTSAQKNPTAFYLCASSMLAGGITGYTFGSGTRLTVV.

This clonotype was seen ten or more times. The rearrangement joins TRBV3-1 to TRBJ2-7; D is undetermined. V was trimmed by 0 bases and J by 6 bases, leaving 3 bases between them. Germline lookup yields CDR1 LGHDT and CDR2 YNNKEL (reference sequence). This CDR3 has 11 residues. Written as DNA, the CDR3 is TGTGCCAGCAGCCAAGAGTCCGAGCAGTACTTC. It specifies CASSQESEQYF.

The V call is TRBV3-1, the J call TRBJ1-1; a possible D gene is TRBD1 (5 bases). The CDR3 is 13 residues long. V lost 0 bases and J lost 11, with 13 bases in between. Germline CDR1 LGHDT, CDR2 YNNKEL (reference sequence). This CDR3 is CASSQDGGLDAFF. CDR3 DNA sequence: TGTGCCAGCAGCCAAGACGGGGGTTTGGACGCTTTCTTT.

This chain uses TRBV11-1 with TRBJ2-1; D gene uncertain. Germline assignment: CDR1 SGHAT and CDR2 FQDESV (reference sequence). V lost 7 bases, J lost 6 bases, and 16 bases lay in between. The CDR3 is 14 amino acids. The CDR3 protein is CASNPIGVVNEQFF. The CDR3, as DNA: TGTGCCAGCAATCCCATCGGAGTTGTCAATGAGCAGTTCTTC.

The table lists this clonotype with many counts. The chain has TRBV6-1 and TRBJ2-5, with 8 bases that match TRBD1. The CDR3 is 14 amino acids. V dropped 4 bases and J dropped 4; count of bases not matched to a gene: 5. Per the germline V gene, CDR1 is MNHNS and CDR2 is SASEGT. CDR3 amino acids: CASSGLGTGETQYF. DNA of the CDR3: TGTGCCAGCAGTGGTCTCGGGACAGGAGAGACCCAGTACTTC.

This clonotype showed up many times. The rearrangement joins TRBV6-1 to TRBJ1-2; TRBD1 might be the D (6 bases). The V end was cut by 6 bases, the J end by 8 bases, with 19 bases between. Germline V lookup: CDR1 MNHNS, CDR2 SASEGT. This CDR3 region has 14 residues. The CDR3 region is CASRRGAGDDGYTF. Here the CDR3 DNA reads TGTGCCAGCAGGAGGGGGGCAGGGGACGACGGCTACACCTTC.

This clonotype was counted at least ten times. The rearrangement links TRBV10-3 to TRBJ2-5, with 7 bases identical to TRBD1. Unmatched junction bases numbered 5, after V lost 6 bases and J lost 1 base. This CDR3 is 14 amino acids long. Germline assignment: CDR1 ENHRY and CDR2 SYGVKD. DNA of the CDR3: TGTGCCATCAGAGGACAGGCCTCCCAAGAGACCCAGTACTTC. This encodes CAIRGQASQETQYF.

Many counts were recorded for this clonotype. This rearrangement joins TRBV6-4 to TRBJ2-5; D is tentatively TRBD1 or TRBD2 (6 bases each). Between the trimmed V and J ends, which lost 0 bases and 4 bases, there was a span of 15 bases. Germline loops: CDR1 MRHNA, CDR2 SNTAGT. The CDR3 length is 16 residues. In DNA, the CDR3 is TGTGCCAGCAGTGACTCGGCTGGAGGGGGTCGAGAGACCCAGTACTTC. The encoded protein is CASSDSAGGGRETQYF.

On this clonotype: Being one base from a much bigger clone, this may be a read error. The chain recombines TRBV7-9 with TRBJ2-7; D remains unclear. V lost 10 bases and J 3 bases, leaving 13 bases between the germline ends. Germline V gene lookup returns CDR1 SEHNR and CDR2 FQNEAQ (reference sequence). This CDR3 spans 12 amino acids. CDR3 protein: CAIKDKFYEQYF. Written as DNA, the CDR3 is TGTGCCATCAAAGACAAGTTCTACGAGCAGTACTTC.

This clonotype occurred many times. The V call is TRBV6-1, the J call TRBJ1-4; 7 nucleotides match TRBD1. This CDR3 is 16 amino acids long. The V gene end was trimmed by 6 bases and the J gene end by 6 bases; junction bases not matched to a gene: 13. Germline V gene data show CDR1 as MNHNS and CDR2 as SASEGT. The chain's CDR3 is CASRSRGRPADEKLFF. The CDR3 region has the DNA TGTGCCAGCAGGAGTAGGGGGCGACCCGCTGATGAAAAACTGTTTTTT.

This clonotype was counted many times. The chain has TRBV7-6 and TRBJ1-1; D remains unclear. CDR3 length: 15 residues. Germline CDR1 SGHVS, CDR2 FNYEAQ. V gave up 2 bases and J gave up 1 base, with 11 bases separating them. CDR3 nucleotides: TGTGCCAGCAGCTTAAGGGAGGACGGGAACACTGAAGCTTTCTTT. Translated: CASSLREDGNTEAFF.

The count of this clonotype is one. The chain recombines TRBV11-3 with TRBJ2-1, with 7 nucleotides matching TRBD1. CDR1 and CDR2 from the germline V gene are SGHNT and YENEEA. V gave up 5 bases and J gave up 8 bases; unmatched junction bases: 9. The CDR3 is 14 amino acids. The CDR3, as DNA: TGTGCCAGCAGCCTCCAGACAGGGATCGATGAGCAGTTCTTC. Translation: CASSLQTGIDEQFF. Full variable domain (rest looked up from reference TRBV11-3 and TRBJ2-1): EAGVVQSPRYKIIEKKQPVAFWCNPISGHNTLYWYLQNLGQGPELLIRYENEEAVDDSQLPKDRFSAERLKGVDSTLKIQPAELGDSAVYLCASSLQTGIDEQFFGPGTRLTVL.

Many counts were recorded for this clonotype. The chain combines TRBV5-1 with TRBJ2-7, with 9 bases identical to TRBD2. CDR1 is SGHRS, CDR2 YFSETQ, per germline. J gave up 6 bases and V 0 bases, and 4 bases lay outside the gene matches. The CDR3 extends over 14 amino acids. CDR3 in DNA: TGCGCCAGCAGCTTGGATCCTAGCGGGGCCGAGCAGTACTTC. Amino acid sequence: CASSLDPSGAEQYF.

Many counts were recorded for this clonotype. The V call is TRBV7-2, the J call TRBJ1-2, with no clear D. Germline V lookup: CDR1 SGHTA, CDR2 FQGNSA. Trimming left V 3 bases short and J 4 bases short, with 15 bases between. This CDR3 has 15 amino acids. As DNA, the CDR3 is TGTGCCAGCAGCTTGGGTCTTTCCCAGCTCTATGGCTACACCTTC. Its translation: CASSLGLSQLYGYTF. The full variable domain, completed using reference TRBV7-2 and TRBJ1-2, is GAGVSQSPSNKVTEKGKDVELRCDPISGHTALYWYRQSLGQGLEFLIYFQGNSAPDKSGLPSDRFSAERTGGSVSTLTIQRTQQEDSAVYLCASSLGLSQLYGYTFGSGTRLTVV.

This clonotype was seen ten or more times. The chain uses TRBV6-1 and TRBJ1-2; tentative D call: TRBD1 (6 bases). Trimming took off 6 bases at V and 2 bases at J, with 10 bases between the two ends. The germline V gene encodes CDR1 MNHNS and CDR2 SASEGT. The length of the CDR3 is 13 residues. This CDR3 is CASSVTGNYGYTF. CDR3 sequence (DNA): TGTGCCAGCAGCGTAACAGGGAACTATGGCTACACCTTC.

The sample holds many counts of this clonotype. CDR3 loop: CASSPKTGAHTLSTDTQYF. The CDR3, as DNA: TGTGCCAGTAGTCCCAAGACAGGGGCCCACACCTTAAGCACAGATACGCAGTATTTT. The genes are TRBV19 and TRBJ2-3; 8 nucleotides align to TRBD1. Germline-derived CDR1 and CDR2 are LNHDA and SQIVND (reference sequence). Trimming cost V 5 bases and J 0 bases; bases outside gene matches: 16. The CDR3 is 19 residues long.

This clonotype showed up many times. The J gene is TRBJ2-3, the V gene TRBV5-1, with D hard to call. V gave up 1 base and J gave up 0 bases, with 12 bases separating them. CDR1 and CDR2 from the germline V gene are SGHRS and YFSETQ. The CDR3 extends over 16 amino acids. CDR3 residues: CASSLIPEASTDTQYF. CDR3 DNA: TGCGCCAGCAGCTTGATCCCAGAGGCTAGCACAGATACGCAGTATTTT. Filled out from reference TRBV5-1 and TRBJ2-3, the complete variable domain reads KAGVTQTPRYLIKTRGQQVTLSCSPISGHRSVSWYQQTPGQGLQFLFEYFSETQRNKGNFPGRFSGRQFSNSRSEMNVSTLELGDSALYLCASSLIPEASTDTQYFGPGTRLTVL.

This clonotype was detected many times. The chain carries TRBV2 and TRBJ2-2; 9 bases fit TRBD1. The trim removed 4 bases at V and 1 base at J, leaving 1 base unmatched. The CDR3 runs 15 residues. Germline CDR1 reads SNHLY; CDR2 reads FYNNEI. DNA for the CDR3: TGTGCCAGCAGTGTGGGACAGGGGAACACCGGGGAGCTGTTTTTT. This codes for CASSVGQGNTGELFF.

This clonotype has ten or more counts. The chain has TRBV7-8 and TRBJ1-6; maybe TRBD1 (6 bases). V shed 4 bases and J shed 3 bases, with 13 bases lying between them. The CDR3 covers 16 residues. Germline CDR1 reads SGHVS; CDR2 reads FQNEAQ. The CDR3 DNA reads TGTGCCAGCAGCTCCCAAGGACAGATCTATAATTCACCCCTCCACTTT. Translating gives CASSSQGQIYNSPLHF. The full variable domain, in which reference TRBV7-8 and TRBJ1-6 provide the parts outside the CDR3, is GAGVSQSPRYKVAKRGQDVALRCDPISGHVSLFWYQQALGQGPEFLTYFQNEAQLDKSGLPSDRFFAERPEGSVSTLKIQRTQQEDSAVYLCASSSQGQIYNSPLHFGNGTRLTVT.

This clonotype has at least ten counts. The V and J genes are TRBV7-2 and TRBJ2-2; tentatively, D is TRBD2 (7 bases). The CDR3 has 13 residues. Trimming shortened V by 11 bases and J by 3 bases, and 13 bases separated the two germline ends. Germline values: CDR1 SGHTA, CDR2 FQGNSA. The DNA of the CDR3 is TGTGCCGGCCGGGGGGCGCACACCGGGGAGCTGTTTTTT. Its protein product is CAGRGAHTGELFF.

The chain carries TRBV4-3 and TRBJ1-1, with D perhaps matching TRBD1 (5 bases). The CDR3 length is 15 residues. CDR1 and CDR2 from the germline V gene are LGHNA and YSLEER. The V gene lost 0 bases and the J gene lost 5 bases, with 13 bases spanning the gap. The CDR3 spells CASSQDIGEFTEAFF. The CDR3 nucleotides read TGCGCCAGCAGCCAAGATATAGGGGAATTTACTGAAGCTTTCTTT.

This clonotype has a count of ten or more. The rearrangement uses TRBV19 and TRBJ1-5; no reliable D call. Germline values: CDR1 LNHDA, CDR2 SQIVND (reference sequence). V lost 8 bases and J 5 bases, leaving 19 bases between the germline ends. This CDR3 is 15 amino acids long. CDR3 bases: TGTGCCAGTCAGATGTCGACATACTCCTATCAGCCCCAGCATTTT. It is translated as CASQMSTYSYQPQHF.